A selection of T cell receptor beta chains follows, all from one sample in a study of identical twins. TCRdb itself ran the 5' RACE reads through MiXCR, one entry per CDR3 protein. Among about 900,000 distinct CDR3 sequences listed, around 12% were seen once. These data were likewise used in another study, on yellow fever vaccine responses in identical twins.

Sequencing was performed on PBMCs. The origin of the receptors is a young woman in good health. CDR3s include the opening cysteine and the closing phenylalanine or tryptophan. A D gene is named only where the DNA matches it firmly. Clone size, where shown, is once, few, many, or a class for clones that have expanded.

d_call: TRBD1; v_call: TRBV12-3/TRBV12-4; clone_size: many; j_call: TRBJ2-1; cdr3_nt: TGTGCCAGCAGCACCTCCTCGGACAGGAACAATGAGCAGTTCTTC; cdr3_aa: CASSTSSDRNNEQFF
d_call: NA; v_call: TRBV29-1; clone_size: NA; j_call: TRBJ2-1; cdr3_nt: TGCAGCGTTGAAGGGCCCTTCTTCGGGGACGGATACAATGAGCAGTTCTTC; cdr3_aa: CSVEGPFFGDGYNEQFF
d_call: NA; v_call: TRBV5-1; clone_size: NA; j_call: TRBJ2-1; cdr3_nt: TGCGCCAGCGGGGCTTTGGGAGCGGACAATGAGCAGTTCTTC; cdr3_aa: CASGALGADNEQFF
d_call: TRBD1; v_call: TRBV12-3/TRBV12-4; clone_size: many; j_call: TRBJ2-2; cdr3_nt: TGTGCCAGCAGCGACAGGGGACAGGGGATGATCGGGGAGCTGTTTTTT; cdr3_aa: CASSDRGQGMIGELFF
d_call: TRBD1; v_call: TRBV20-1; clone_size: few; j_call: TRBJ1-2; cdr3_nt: TGCTGTGCTAGAGAGGGACTGGTTGGACAGGGGTTTCGGGACGGTGGCTACACCTTC; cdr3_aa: CCAREGLVGQGFRDGGYTF
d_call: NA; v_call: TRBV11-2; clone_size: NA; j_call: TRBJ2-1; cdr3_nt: TGTGCCAGCAGCTTAGGTATCGCCGGGCGCAGATACAATGAGCAGTTCTTC; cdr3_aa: CASSLGIAGRRYNEQFF
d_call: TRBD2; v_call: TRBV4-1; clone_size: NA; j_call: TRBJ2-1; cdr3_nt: TGCGCCAGCAGCCCCTTCAGGGAGGGCAATGAGCAGTTCTTC; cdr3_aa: CASSPFREGNEQFF
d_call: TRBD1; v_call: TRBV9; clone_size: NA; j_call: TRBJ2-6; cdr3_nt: TGTGCCAGCAGCGCGACGGGACAGGGTCTGGATGGGGCCAACGTCCTGACTTTC; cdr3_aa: CASSATGQGLDGANVLTF
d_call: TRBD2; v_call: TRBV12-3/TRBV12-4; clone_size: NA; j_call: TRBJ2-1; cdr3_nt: TGTGCCTTCAGTTTGAGCCCACCGGGAGCGGGAGGTTTATCGCGCGAGCAGTTCTTC; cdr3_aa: CAFSLSPPGAGGLSREQFF
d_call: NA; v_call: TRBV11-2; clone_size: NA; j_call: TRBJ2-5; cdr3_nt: TGTGCCAGCAGCTTAGCACGGGGGCGGTTCCCAGAGACCCAGTACTTC; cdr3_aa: CASSLARGRFPETQYF
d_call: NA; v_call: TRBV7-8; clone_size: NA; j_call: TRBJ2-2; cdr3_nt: TGTGCCAGCAGCTTATCGACAGTGACGGGCACCGGGGAGCTGTTTTTT; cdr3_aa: CASSLSTVTGTGELFF
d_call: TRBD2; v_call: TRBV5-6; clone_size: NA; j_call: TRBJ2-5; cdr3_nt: TGTGCCAGCAGCGGCAGACTAGCCCTGGCTGGGGCCCAGTACTTC; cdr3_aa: CASSGRLALAGAQYF
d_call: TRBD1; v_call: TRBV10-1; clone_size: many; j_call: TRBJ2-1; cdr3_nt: TGCGCCAGCTCACCCGGGACAGGGGTTCGCTTC; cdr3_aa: CASSPGTGVRF
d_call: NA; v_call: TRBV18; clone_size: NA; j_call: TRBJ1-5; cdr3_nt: TGTGCCAGCTCACCAAGTCTGGCAATCAATCAGCCCCAGCATTTT; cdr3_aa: CASSPSLAINQPQHF
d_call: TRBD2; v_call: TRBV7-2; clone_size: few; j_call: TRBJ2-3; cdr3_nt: TGTGCCAGCAGCCGATTAGCGGGAGAGGGGTATACGCAGTATTTT; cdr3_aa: CASSRLAGEGYTQYF
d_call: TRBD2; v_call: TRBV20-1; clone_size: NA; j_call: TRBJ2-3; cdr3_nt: TGCAGTGCTAGAGATAAGAGCGGGGGGTTTCCCATTACAGATACGCAGTATTTT; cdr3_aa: CSARDKSGGFPITDTQYF
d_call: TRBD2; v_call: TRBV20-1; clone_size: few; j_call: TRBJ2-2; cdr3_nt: TGCAGTGCTAGAGAGTTAGCGGGGGGGAACGGGGAGCTGTTTTTT; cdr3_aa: CSARELAGGNGELFF
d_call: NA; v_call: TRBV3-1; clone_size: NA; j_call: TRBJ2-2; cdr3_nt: TGTGCCAGCAGCCTTACTAGATACACCGGGGAGCTGTTTTTT; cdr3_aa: CASSLTRYTGELFF
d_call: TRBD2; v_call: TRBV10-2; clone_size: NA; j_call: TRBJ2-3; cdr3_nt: TGCGCCAGCAGGGGTAGGGGAGGGGATACGCAGTATTTT; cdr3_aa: CASRGRGGDTQYF
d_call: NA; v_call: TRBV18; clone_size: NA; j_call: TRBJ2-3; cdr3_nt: TGTGCCAGCTCGCTACGACTACCGAGCGCCAGGGGCTCTACAGATACGCAGTATTTT; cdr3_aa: CASSLRLPSARGSTDTQYF
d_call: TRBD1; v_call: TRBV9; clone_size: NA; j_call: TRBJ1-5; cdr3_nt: TGTGCCAGCAGCGCGACAGGGTTTGGGCAGCCCCAGCATTTT; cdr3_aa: CASSATGFGQPQHF
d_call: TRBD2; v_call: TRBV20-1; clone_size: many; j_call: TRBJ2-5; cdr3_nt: TGCAGTGCCAAAATGCCGGGACTAGCGGCGTACACCCAGTACTTC; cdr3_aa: CSAKMPGLAAYTQYF
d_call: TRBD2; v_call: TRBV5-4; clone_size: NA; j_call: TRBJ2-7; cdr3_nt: TGTGCCAGCAGCTTGGGCCCAGCGGGAGCCGAGCAGTACTTC; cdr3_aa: CASSLGPAGAEQYF
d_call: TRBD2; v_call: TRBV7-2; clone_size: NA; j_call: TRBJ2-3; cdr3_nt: TGTGCCAGCAGCTTGGGCCTTAGCGGGACGGTCACAGATACGCAGTATTTT; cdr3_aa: CASSLGLSGTVTDTQYF
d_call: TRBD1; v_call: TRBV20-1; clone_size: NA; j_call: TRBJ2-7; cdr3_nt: TGCAGTGCTTCCGTGGGACAGGGGCCCTACGAGCAGTACTTC; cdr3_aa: CSASVGQGPYEQYF
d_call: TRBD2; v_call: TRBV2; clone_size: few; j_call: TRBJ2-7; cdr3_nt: TGTGCCAGCAGCTCTATCAATCTCCTAGCGGGAGGGGGAATGGAGCAGTACTTC; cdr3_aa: CASSSINLLAGGGMEQYF
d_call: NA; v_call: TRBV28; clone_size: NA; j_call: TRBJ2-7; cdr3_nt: TGTGCCACCGTACGGCAAGGAAACGAGCAGTACTTC; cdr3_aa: CATVRQGNEQYF
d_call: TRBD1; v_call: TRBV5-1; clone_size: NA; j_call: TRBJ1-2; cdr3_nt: TGCGCCAGCAGCGTCCAACCTCCGGGACAGACTATTAACTATGGCTACACCTTC; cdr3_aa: CASSVQPPGQTINYGYTF
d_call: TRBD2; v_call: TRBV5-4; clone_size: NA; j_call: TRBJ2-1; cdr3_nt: TGTGCCAGCAGCTTGTGGGGAGGGGTTGAGCAGTTCTTC; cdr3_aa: CASSLWGGVEQFF
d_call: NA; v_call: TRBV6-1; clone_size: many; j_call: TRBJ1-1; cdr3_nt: TGTGCCAGCAGACCCAATGGACCGAACACTGAAGCTTTCTTT; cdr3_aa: CASRPNGPNTEAFF
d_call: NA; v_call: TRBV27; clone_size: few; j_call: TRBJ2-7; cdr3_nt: TGTGCCAGCAGATCCCCCCGTCGACACTACGAGCAGTACTTC; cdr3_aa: CASRSPRRHYEQYF
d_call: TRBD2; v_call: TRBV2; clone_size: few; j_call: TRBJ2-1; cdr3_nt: TGTGCCAGCAGTGCTAGCGGGCGCTACAATGAGCAGTTCTTC; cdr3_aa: CASSASGRYNEQFF